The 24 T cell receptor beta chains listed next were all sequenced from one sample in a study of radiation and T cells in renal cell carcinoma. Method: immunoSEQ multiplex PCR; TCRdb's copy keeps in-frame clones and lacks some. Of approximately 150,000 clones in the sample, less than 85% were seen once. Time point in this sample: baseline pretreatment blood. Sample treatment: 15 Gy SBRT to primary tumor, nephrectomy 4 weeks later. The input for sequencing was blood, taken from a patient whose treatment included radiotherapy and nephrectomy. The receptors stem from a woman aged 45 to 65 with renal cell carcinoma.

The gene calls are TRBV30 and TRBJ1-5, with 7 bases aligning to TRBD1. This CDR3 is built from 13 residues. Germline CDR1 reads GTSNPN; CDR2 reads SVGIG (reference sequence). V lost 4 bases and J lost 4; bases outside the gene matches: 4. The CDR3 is CAWNRDSNQPQHF. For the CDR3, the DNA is TGTGCCTGGAACCGGGACAGTAATCAGCCCCAGCATTTT.

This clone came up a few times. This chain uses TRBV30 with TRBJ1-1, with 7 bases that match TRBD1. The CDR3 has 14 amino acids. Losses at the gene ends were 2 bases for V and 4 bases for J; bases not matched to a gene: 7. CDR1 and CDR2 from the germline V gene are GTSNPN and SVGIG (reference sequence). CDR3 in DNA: TGTGCCTGGAGTACTACCCACAGGGGCACTGAAGCTTTCTTT. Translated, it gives CAWSTTHRGTEAFF.

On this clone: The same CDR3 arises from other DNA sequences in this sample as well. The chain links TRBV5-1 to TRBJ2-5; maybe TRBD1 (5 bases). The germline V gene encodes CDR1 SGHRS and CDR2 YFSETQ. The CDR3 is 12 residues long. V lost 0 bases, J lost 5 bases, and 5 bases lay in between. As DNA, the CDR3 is TGCGCCAGCAGCTTGGGACAGGAGACCCAGTACTTC. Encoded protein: CASSLGQETQYF.

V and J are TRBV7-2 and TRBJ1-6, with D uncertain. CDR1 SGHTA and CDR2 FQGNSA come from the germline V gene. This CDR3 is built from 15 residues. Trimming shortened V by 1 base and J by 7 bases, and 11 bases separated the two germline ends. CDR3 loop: CASSLESGVNSPLHF. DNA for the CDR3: TGTGCCAGCAGCTTAGAATCCGGAGTAAATTCACCCCTCCACTTT.

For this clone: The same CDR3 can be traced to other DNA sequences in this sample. The CDR3 nucleotides are TGCAGCGGATGGGGCTCAGGAGGAAACACTGAAGCTTTCTTT. Encoded protein: CSGWGSGGNTEAFF. V and J are TRBV29-1 and TRBJ1-1; tentative D call: TRBD1 (5 bases). Germline assignment: CDR1 SQVTM and CDR2 ANQGSEA. The CDR3 is 14 amino acids. Deletions cut 7 bases from V and 2 bases from J, with 17 bases between.

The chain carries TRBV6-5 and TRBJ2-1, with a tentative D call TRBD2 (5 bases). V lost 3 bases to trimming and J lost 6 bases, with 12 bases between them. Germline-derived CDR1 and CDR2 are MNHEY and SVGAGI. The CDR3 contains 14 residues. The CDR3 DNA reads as TGTGCCAGCAGTTATGCGCTAGCCGGCAATGAGCAGTTCTTC. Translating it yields CASSYALAGNEQFF.

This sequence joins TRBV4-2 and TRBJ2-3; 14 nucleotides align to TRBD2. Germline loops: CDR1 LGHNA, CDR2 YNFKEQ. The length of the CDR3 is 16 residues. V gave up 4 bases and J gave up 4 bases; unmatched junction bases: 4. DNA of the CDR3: TGTGCCAGCAGCCCGGGGACTAGCGGGAGTGCAGATACGCAGTATTTT. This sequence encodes CASSPGTSGSADTQYF.

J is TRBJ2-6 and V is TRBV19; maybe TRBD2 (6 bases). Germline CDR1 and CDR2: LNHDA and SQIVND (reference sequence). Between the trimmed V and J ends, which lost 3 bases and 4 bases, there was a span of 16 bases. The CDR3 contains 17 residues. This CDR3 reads CASSIGRRDSGANVLTF. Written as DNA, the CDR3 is TGTGCCAGTAGTATTGGGAGGCGGGACTCCGGGGCCAACGTCCTGACTTTC. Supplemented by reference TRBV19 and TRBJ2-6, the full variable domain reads DGGITQSPKYLFRKEGQNVTLSCEQNLNHDAMYWYRQDPGQGLRLIYYSQIVNDFQKGDIAEGYSVSREKKESFPLTVTSAQKNPTAFYLCASSIGRRDSGANVLTFGAGSRLTVL.

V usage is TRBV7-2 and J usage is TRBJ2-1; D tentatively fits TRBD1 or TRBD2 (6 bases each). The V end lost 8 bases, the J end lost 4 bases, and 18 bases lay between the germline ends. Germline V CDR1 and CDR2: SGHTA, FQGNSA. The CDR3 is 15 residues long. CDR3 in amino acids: CASLGGRAPYNEQFF. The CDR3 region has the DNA TGTGCCAGCCTTGGGGGGCGGGCGCCGTACAATGAGCAGTTCTTC.

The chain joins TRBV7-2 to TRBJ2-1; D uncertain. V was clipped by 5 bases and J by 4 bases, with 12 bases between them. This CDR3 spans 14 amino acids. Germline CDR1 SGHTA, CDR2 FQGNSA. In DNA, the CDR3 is TGTGCCAGCAGCGTCCAGACCCTGTACAATGAGCAGTTCTTC. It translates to CASSVQTLYNEQFF.

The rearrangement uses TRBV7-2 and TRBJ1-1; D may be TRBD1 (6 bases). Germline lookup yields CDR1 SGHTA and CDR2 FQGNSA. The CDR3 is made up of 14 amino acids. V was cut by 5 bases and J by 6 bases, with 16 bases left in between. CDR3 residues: CASSAWGQPPEAFF. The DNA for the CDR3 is TGTGCCAGCAGCGCCTGGGGACAACCCCCTGAAGCTTTCTTT.

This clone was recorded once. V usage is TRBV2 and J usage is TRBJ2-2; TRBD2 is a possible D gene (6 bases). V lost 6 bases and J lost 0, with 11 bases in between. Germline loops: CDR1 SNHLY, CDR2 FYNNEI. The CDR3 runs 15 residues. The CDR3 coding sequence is TGTGCCAGCAGCCTGGGGGGACCGAACACCGGGGAGCTGTTTTTT. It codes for CASSLGGPNTGELFF.

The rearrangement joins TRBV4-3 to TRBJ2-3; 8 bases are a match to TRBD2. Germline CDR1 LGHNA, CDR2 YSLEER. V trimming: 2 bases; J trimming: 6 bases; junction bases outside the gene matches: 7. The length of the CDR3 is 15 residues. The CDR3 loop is CASSQRREAGDTQYF. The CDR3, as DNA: TGCGCCAGCAGCCAACGGCGGGAGGCGGGGGATACGCAGTATTTT.

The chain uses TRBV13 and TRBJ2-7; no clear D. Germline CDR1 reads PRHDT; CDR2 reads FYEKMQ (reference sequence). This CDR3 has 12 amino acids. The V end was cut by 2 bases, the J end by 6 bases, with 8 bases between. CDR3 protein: CASSLSGLEQYF. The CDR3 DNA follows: TGTGCCAGCAGCTTATCGGGTCTCGAGCAGTACTTC.

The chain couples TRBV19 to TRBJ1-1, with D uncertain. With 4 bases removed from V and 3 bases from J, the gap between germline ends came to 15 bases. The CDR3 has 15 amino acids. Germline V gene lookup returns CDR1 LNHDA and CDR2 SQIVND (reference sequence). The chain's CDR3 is CASSTRPAPDTEAFF. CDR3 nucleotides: TGTGCCAGTAGTACACGTCCCGCTCCGGACACTGAAGCTTTCTTT.

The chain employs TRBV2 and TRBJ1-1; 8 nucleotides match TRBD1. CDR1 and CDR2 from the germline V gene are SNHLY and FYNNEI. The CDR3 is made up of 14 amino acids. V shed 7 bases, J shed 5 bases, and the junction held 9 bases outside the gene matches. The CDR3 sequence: CASKTWTGRTEAFF. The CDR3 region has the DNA TGTGCCAGCAAGACCTGGACAGGGAGGACTGAAGCTTTCTTT.

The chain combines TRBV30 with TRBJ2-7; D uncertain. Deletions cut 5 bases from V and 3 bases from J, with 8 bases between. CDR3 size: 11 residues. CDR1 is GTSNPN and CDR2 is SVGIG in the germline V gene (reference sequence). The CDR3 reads CAWSSGYEQYF. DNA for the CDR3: TGTGCCTGGTCCTCAGGCTACGAGCAGTACTTC.

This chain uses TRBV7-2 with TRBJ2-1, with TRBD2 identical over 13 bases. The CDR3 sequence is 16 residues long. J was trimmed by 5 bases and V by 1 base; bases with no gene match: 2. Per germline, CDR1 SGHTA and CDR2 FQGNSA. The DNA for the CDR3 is TGTGCCAGCAGCTTAGTCGGGACTAGCGGGGACAATGAGCAGTTCTTC. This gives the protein CASSLVGTSGDNEQFF.

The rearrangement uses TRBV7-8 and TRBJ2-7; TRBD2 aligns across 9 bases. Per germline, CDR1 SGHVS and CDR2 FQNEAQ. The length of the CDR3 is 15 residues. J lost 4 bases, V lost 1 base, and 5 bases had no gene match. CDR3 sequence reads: CASSLGLAGRYEQYF. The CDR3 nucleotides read TGTGCCAGCAGCTTAGGTCTAGCGGGACGGTACGAGCAGTACTTC.

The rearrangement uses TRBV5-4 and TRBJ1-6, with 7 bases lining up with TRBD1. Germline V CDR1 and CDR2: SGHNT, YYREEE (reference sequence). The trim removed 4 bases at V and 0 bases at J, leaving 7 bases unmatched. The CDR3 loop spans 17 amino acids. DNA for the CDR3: TGTGCCAGCAGCCCGGGACAGCCAACCTCCTATAATTCACCCCTCCACTTT. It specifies CASSPGQPTSYNSPLHF.

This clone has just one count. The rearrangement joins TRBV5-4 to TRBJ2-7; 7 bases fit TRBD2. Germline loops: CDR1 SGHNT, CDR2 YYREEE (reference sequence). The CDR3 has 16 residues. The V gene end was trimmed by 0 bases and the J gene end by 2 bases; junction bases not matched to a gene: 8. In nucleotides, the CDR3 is TGTGCCAGCAGCTTGGGACTAGCCGGAGGAACCTACGAGCAGTACTTC. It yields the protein CASSLGLAGGTYEQYF.

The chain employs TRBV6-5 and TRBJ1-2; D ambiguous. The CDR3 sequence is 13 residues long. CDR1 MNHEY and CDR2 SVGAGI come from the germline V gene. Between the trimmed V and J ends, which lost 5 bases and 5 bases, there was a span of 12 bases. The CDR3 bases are TGTGCCAGCAGTCCAGAACTTGGATATGGCTACACCTTC. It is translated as CASSPELGYGYTF.

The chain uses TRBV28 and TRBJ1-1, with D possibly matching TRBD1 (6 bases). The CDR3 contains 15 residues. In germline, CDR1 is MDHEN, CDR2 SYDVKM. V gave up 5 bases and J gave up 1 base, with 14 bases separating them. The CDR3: CASSRTDGRNTEAFF. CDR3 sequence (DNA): TGTGCCAGCAGTCGGACAGATGGGAGGAACACTGAAGCTTTCTTT.

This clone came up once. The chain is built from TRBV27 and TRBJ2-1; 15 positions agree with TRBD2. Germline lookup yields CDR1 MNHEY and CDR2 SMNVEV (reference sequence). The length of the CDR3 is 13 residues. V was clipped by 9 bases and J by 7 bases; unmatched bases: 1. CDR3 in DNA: TGTGCCAGTGGACTAGCGGGAGGGAATGAGCAGTTCTTC. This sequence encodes CASGLAGGNEQFF.